Listed below are T cell receptor beta chains from one sample, sequenced in a study of CD8 T cells in ankylosing spondylitis. MiXCR was run by TCRdb on the 5' RACE reads, yielding one entry per CDR3 protein. The sample lists approximately 220,000 distinct CDR3 sequences; 25% to 30% were seen once. The sample comprised blood, either unsorted or a sorted T cell fraction (not recorded which). The receptor set was obtained from a male donor with ankylosing spondylitis or in good health (not recorded which). CDR3s include the opening cysteine and the closing phenylalanine or tryptophan. Each record gives: clone size, V gene, J gene, D gene, CDR3 length, CDR3 protein, CDR3 DNA. A D gene is named only where the DNA matches it firmly. Size is omitted from some rows. Given values are once, few, many or a class for expanded clones.

few	TRBV5-1	TRBJ2-5	-	13	CASSLASKETQYF	TGCGCCAGCAGCTTGGCCTCCAAGGAGACCCAGTACTTC
-	TRBV20-1	TRBJ2-3	TRBD2	17	CSAWGLAGGRTADTQYF	TGCAGTGCTTGGGGGCTAGCGGGAGGTAGGACGGCAGATACGCAGTATTTT
many	TRBV5-1	TRBJ2-1	TRBD2	16	CASSPILAGEGNEQFF	TGCGCCAGCAGCCCAATACTAGCGGGAGAGGGCAATGAGCAGTTCTTC
many	TRBV14	TRBJ2-2	-	16	CASSQNGQQRTGELFF	TGTGCCAGCAGCCAAAATGGACAGCAACGTACCGGGGAGCTGTTTTTT
-	TRBV10-3	TRBJ2-1	-	15	CAISGDFRAYNEQFF	TGTGCCATCAGTGGGGACTTTAGAGCCTACAATGAGCAGTTCTTC
many	TRBV5-1	TRBJ1-1	TRBD1	13	CASRGTVNTEAFF	TGCGCCAGCAGAGGGACAGTGAACACTGAAGCTTTCTTT
once	TRBV5-8	TRBJ2-1	-	16	CASSFLPVLSYNEQFF	TGTGCCAGCAGCTTTTTACCGGTTCTGTCCTACAATGAGCAGTTCTTC
many	TRBV29-1	TRBJ2-5	-	12	CSVDVGGETQYF	TGCAGCGTTGATGTGGGGGGAGAGACCCAGTACTTC
-	TRBV7-2	TRBJ2-1	-	15	CASSLAGDLAFEQFF	TGTGCCAGCAGCTTAGCTGGGGACCTAGCGTTTGAGCAGTTCTTC
many	TRBV28	TRBJ1-3	-	11	CASWGGDTIYF	TGTGCCAGCTGGGGCGGGGACACCATATATTTT
-	TRBV9	TRBJ2-3	-	16	CASSVGLQQSTDTQYF	TGTGCCAGCAGCGTAGGGTTGCAGCAATCCACAGATACGCAGTATTTT
few	TRBV11-1	TRBJ2-6	TRBD1	18	CASHSLTGSLVGANVLTF	TGTGCCAGCCACTCCCTGACAGGGTCCCTTGTTGGGGCCAACGTCCTGACTTTC
many	TRBV6-1	TRBJ2-3	-	13	CATRGAGTDTQYF	TGTGCCACCCGAGGGGCGGGCACAGATACGCAGTATTTT
-	TRBV20-1	TRBJ2-3	-	12	CSAIDPPDTQYF	TGCAGTGCTATCGATCCCCCAGATACGCAGTATTTT
-	TRBV4-3	TRBJ2-1	TRBD2	15	CASSQDGTILYEQFF	TGCGCCAGCAGCCAAGACGGGACTATCCTTTATGAGCAGTTCTTC
once	TRBV5-1	TRBJ2-5	TRBD2	16	CASSPGLAGTQETQYF	TGCGCCAGCAGCCCAGGACTAGCGGGTACTCAAGAGACCCAGTACTTC
many	TRBV29-1	TRBJ2-7	-	13	CSVAARGGYEQYF	TGCAGCGTTGCAGCGAGGGGTGGCTACGAGCAGTACTTC
-	TRBV7-2	TRBJ2-7	-	14	CASSLGPQSSEQYF	TGTGCCAGCAGCCTGGGCCCCCAAAGTTCCGAGCAGTACTTC
-	TRBV4-2	TRBJ2-7	TRBD2	17	CASSQVGLAGANYEQYF	TGTGCCAGCAGCCAGGTCGGACTAGCGGGAGCGAACTACGAGCAGTACTTC
-	TRBV15	TRBJ1-1	-	15	CATSRGEGGRTEAFF	TGTGCCACCAGCAGAGGGGAAGGGGGACGGACTGAAGCTTTCTTT
once	TRBV10-3	TRBJ1-1	-	13	CATKIQGGTEAFF	TGTGCCACCAAAATACAGGGAGGCACTGAAGCTTTCTTT
-	TRBV2	TRBJ2-1	-	14	CASSNLLQGNEQFF	TGTGCCAGCAGTAACTTACTACAGGGAAATGAGCAGTTCTTC
-	TRBV12-3/TRBV12-4	TRBJ2-6	TRBD1	16	CASSFGRTGWANVLTF	TGTGCCAGCAGTTTTGGGAGGACAGGGTGGGCCAACGTCCTGACTTTC
many	TRBV20-1	TRBJ2-7	-	14	CSARVGGSTGGPYF	TGCAGTGCTAGAGTCGGTGGGAGTACTGGGGGTCCGTACTTC
many	TRBV5-6	TRBJ2-4	-	16	CASSFGVFLAKNIQYF	TGTGCCAGCAGCTTCGGTGTCTTCTTAGCCAAAAACATTCAGTACTTC
many	TRBV29-1	TRBJ2-7	-	14	CSVEDPSRRDEQYF	TGCAGCGTTGAAGATCCTAGCCGGCGGGACGAGCAGTACTTC
many	TRBV28	TRBJ1-6	TRBD1	19	CASSLPLGRGSSYNSPLHF	TGTGCCAGCAGTTTACCGTTGGGCAGGGGGAGCTCCTATAATTCACCCCTCCACTTT
many	TRBV20-1	TRBJ2-7	TRBD2	15	CSAREGAGGLREQYF	TGCAGTGCTAGAGAGGGGGCGGGAGGGCTACGCGAGCAGTACTTC
many	TRBV10-3	TRBJ2-7	TRBD2	15	CAIRRGLAGGDEQYF	TGTGCCATCAGACGGGGACTAGCGGGAGGAGACGAGCAGTACTTC
few	TRBV5-4	TRBJ2-2	-	14	CASSAPRNTGELFF	TGTGCCAGCAGCGCCCCTCGTAACACCGGGGAGCTGTTTTTT
many	TRBV3-1	TRBJ2-7	TRBD2	18	CASSQGPSGRALLSEQYF	TGTGCCAGCAGCCAGGGACCAAGCGGGAGAGCTTTGCTAAGCGAGCAGTACTTC
many	TRBV15	TRBJ1-4	-	15	CATSRGVGYLEKLFF	TGTGCCACCAGCAGGGGGGTAGGGTATTTGGAAAAACTGTTTTTT
-	TRBV6-1	TRBJ2-3	-	13	CASSDRVGDTQYF	TGTGCCAGCAGTGATAGAGTCGGGGATACGCAGTATTTT
few	TRBV27	TRBJ2-5	-	11	CASSSGETQYF	TGTGCCAGCAGTTCTGGGGAGACCCAGTACTTC
many	TRBV4-2	TRBJ2-7	-	15	CASSQEIGSSYEQYF	TGTGCCAGCAGCCAAGAAATCGGGAGCTCCTACGAGCAGTACTTC
few	TRBV10-3	TRBJ2-7	-	15	CAISDVDELDHEQYF	TGTGCCATCAGTGACGTCGATGAGCTGGACCACGAGCAGTACTTC
-	TRBV9	TRBJ2-1	TRBD2	13	CASSVSGSRHPFF	TGTGCCAGCAGCGTTAGCGGGAGCCGCCACCCGTTCTTC
-	TRBV12-3/TRBV12-4	TRBJ1-2	-	10	CATIPRGHRF	TGTGCCACCATCCCACGAGGACACCGCTTC
many	TRBV5-1	TRBJ2-7	TRBD2	16	CASRPNPRGLDPEQYF	TGCGCCAGCAGACCCAACCCTCGGGGACTAGATCCCGAGCAGTACTTC
-	TRBV6-1	TRBJ1-4	TRBD1	14	CASYEPGQGAKLFF	TGTGCCAGCTACGAACCGGGACAGGGCGCAAAACTGTTTTTT
many	TRBV5-6	TRBJ2-7	-	17	CASSPSGTRRDLMKQYF	TGTGCCAGCAGCCCTTCCGGGACGAGAAGGGATTTGATGAAGCAGTACTTC
-	TRBV20-1	TRBJ2-5	-	13	CSGVGLGGGTQYF	TGCAGTGGCGTGGGACTGGGGGGTGGGACCCAGTACTTC
few	TRBV29-1	TRBJ2-3	-	13	CSVGPRQVYTQYF	TGCAGCGTGGGCCCCCGGCAGGTTTATACGCAGTATTTT
-	TRBV7-6	TRBJ2-1	-	16	CASSLEEDRPYNEQFF	TGTGCCAGCAGCTTAGAAGAAGACAGACCTTACAATGAGCAGTTCTTC
-	TRBV20-1	TRBJ2-1	TRBD1	14	CSARPGGVHNEQFF	TGCAGTGCTAGGCCAGGGGGAGTCCACAATGAGCAGTTCTTC
-	TRBV5-1	TRBJ2-7	TRBD2	14	CASSPSGGPYEQYF	TGCGCCAGCAGCCCTAGCGGGGGCCCGTACGAGCAGTACTTC
few	TRBV20-1	TRBJ2-7	-	12	CSASMGDYEQYF	TGCAGTGCTAGTATGGGGGACTACGAGCAGTACTTC
many	TRBV3-1	TRBJ2-3	TRBD2	16	CASSQQLAGVTDTQYF	TGTGCCAGCAGCCAACAACTAGCGGGAGTTACAGATACGCAGTATTTT
-	TRBV20-1	TRBJ2-3	TRBD1	15	CSASSWDRGVDTQYF	TGCAGTGCTAGTAGTTGGGACAGGGGTGTAGATACGCAGTATTTT
many	TRBV2	TRBJ2-2	TRBD1	15	CASRGQGGNTGELFF	TGTGCCAGCAGGGGACAGGGAGGAAACACCGGGGAGCTGTTTTTT
many	TRBV12-3/TRBV12-4	TRBJ1-1	-	13	CASGTTTNTEAFF	TGTGCCAGCGGAACAACCACGAACACTGAAGCTTTCTTT
many	TRBV6-5	TRBJ1-3	-	16	CASISREQGVGNTIYF	TGTGCCAGCATTTCGAGGGAGCAGGGCGTTGGAAACACCATATATTTT
many	TRBV14	TRBJ2-1	-	15	CASSKDMDRSGEQFF	TGTGCCAGCAGCAAAGATATGGATAGGTCCGGTGAGCAGTTCTTC
many	TRBV5-1	TRBJ2-7	-	13	CASSLVSGYEQYF	TGCGCCAGCAGCTTGGTGTCAGGCTACGAGCAGTACTTC
-	TRBV7-9	TRBJ2-1	TRBD1	16	CASSHWTGLTFNEQFF	TGTGCCAGCAGCCACTGGACAGGTTTGACGTTCAATGAGCAGTTCTTC
-	TRBV20-1	TRBJ1-1	-	13	CSASGPLLTEAFF	TGCAGTGCTTCAGGCCCTTTACTCACTGAAGCTTTCTTT
few	TRBV6-1	TRBJ2-1	TRBD2	13	CATSGSVYNEQFF	TGTGCCACCAGCGGGAGCGTCTACAATGAGCAGTTCTTC
-	TRBV20-1	TRBJ2-7	TRBD1	15	CSARVGTGVIYEQYF	TGCAGTGCTAGAGTTGGAACAGGGGTTATCTACGAGCAGTACTTC
-	TRBV7-3	TRBJ1-1	TRBD1	13	CASSRDSNTEAFF	TGTGCCAGCAGCCGGGACAGTAACACTGAAGCTTTCTTT